These 19 T cell receptor beta chains were sequenced from one sample in a study of Ad26.COV2.S vaccination and SARS-CoV-2 variants. Generated by immunoSEQ multiplex PCR, the TCRdb table keeps only in-frame clones and is missing some. The sample contains over 250,000 clones, more than 75% of which appear only once. Described treatment: 15 to 20 received Ad26.COV2.S at low or high dose, single or two shots; about 5 received placebo; per-sample allocation not given. Specimen acquisition occurred on day 63 following the initial vaccine or placebo injection. The material was peripheral blood, obtained in a trial of Ad26.COV2.S vaccine versus placebo. The receptors come from a person between 18 and 60 years old who received the Ad26.COV2.S COVID-19 vaccine or a placebo.

The gene calls are TRBV7-2 and TRBJ2-5, with a possible D match to TRBD2 (6 bases). The germline CDR1 and CDR2 sequences are SGHTA and FQGNSA. CDR3 length equals 14 residues. The V and J ends lost 3 bases and 4 bases respectively, with 12 bases between them. The CDR3 spells CASSLRVGGETQYF. The CDR3 coding sequence is TGTGCCAGCAGCTTGAGGGTGGGGGGAGAGACCCAGTACTTC.

The CDR3 sequence is CASSQSPPVGYTF. In DNA, the CDR3 is TGTGCCAGCAGCCAATCTCCCCCCGTCGGCTACACCTTC. The chain couples TRBV3-1 (or the pseudogene TRBV3-2) to TRBJ1-2; D gene uncertain. Germline loops: CDR1 LGHDT, CDR2 YNNKEL (reference sequence). The CDR3 has 13 residues. With 2 bases removed from V and 8 bases from J, the gap between germline ends came to 12 bases.

This clone was counted a single time. V usage is TRBV27 and J usage is TRBJ2-1, with TRBD1 identical over 10 bases. This CDR3 region has 16 residues. With V trimmed by 3 bases and J by 3 bases, 5 bases remained unmatched. Germline assignment: CDR1 MNHEY and CDR2 SMNVEV (reference sequence). The CDR3 region has the DNA TGTGCCAGCAGTTTTCTTGGGACAGGGGTCTACAATGAGCAGTTCTTC. The encoded protein is CASSFLGTGVYNEQFF.

The chain is built from TRBV7-2 and TRBJ1-3; possibly TRBD1 for D (5 bases). There are 16 residues in the CDR3. CDR1 SGHTA and CDR2 FQGNSA come from the germline V gene. Trimming took 1 base from V and 0 from J, leaving 10 bases between them. For the CDR3, the DNA is TGTGCCAGCAGCTTAGGAGGCAGGGACTCTGGAAACACCATATATTTT. Its translation: CASSLGGRDSGNTIYF.

CDR3: CATSSGSRTGELFF. The DNA for the CDR3 is TGTGCCACCAGTAGCGGGAGTCGGACCGGGGAGCTGTTTTTT. The chain is built from TRBV24-1 and TRBJ2-2; TRBD2 agrees at 8 bases. Germline CDR1 reads KGHDR; CDR2 reads SFDVKD. CDR3 length: 14 amino acids. With 6 bases clipped from V and 5 bases from J, the junction kept 4 bases outside the gene matches.

The count of this clone is one. The chain joins TRBV5-1 to TRBJ2-7, with 7 bases matching TRBD1. Trimming cost V 2 bases and J 3 bases; bases outside gene matches: 5. The germline V gene has CDR1 SGHRS and CDR2 YFSETQ. CDR3 length equals 14 residues. The CDR3 protein is CASSLTRDSYEQYF. The DNA of the CDR3 is TGCGCCAGCAGCTTAACCCGGGACAGCTACGAGCAGTACTTC. The whole variable domain, remainder taken from reference TRBV5-1 and TRBJ2-7, is KAGVTQTPRYLIKTRGQQVTLSCSPISGHRSVSWYQQTPGQGLQFLFEYFSETQRNKGNFPGRFSGRQFSNSRSEMNVSTLELGDSALYLCASSLTRDSYEQYFGPGTRLTVT.

The rearrangement links TRBV18 to TRBJ1-6; a possible D gene is TRBD1 (5 bases). Germline CDR1 is KGHSH and CDR2 is LQKENI. The CDR3 sequence is 14 residues long. Trimming pared 6 bases from V and 9 bases from J, leaving 15 bases between. For the CDR3, the DNA is TGTGCCAGCTCGCAAGAGTCCGGGGGTTCACCCCTCCACTTT. This gives the protein CASSQESGGSPLHF.

The chain links TRBV2 to TRBJ1-1; a weak D match, TRBD1 (5 bases). The CDR3 consists of 14 residues. V was pared by 6 bases and J by 4 bases, with 15 bases between. Germline CDR1 is SNHLY and CDR2 is FYNNEI. CDR3 sequence reads: CASSTTGWGTEAFF. CDR3 nucleotides: TGTGCCAGCAGCACCACAGGATGGGGCACTGAAGCTTTCTTT.

The chain couples TRBV4-1 to TRBJ1-3; the D is unclear. The CDR3 extends over 18 amino acids. Germline V CDR1 and CDR2: MGHRA, YSYEKL. V lost 3 bases to trimming and J lost 0 bases, with 18 bases between them. The CDR3 loop reads CASSQRKQNKLSGNTIYF. Here the CDR3 DNA reads TGCGCCAGCAGCCAGAGGAAGCAGAATAAACTCTCTGGAAACACCATATATTTT.

The V and J genes are TRBV4-2 and TRBJ1-2, with D perhaps matching TRBD1 (6 bases). Germline assignment: CDR1 LGHNA and CDR2 YNFKEQ. The CDR3 is 18 residues long. V lost 0 bases, J lost 3 bases, and 20 bases lay in between. The CDR3 reads CASSQETGYQIDYYGYTF. The CDR3 coding sequence is TGTGCCAGCAGCCAAGAGACAGGCTACCAGATCGATTACTATGGCTACACCTTC.

The chain is built from TRBV27 and TRBJ1-6, with 8 positions matching TRBD1. Germline V gene lookup returns CDR1 MNHEY and CDR2 SMNVEV (reference sequence). The CDR3 runs 16 residues. The trim removed 8 bases at V and 3 bases at J, leaving 9 bases unmatched. The CDR3, as DNA: TGTGCCAGCGCATCTTGGGACAGGCTCTATAATTCACCCCTCCACTTT. Translated: CASASWDRLYNSPLHF.

This chain joins TRBV27 and TRBJ2-2; 7 positions match TRBD1. The J segment lost 5 bases and the V segment lost 7 bases, leaving 4 bases of the junction unmatched. CDR1 and CDR2 from the germline V gene are MNHEY and SMNVEV (reference sequence). The CDR3 consists of 13 residues. The CDR3 DNA reads as TGTGCCAGCAAATTACAGGGGACCGGGGAGCTGTTTTTT. Residues: CASKLQGTGELFF.

The chain recombines TRBV30 with TRBJ1-3; no clear D. V lost 3 bases, J lost 1 base, and 7 bases lay in between. The V gene's germline CDR1 is GTSNPN and CDR2 SVGIG (reference sequence). The CDR3 has 13 amino acids. CDR3 DNA: TGTGCCTGGAGCCAGGTTTCTGGAAACACCATATATTTT. Translation: CAWSQVSGNTIYF. Drawing the rest from reference TRBV30 and TRBJ1-3, the complete variable domain is SQTIHQWPATLVQPVGSPLSLECTVEGTSNPNLYWYRQAAGRGLQLLFYSVGIGQISSEVPQNLSASRPQDRQFILSSKKLLLSDSGFYLCAWSQVSGNTIYFGEGSWLTVV.

The chain carries TRBV7-9 and TRBJ2-7; TRBD1 might be the D (6 bases). The germline V gene encodes CDR1 SEHNR and CDR2 FQNEAQ (reference sequence). The ends were cut back, 2 bases at V and 0 bases at J, with 8 bases in the middle. The CDR3 totals 14 residues. CDR3 amino acids: CASSLLGGSYEQYF. The CDR3 region has the DNA TGTGCCAGCAGCTTATTAGGGGGCTCCTACGAGCAGTACTTC.

V usage is TRBV15 and J usage is TRBJ1-2; no definite D call. Germline V gene lookup returns CDR1 LNHNV and CDR2 YYDKDF (reference sequence). Trimming took off 1 base at V and 4 bases at J, with 13 bases between the two ends. The CDR3 sequence is 15 residues long. The CDR3 sequence is CATSRASRDLYGYTF. CDR3 nucleotides: TGTGCCACCAGCAGAGCCAGTAGGGATCTCTATGGCTACACCTTC.

The rearrangement uses TRBV5-1 and TRBJ2-1; D remains ambiguous. The CDR3 totals 15 residues. Trimming stripped 0 bases from V and 6 bases from J, with 13 bases between. Germline CDR1 and CDR2: SGHRS and YFSETQ. CDR3 DNA: TGCGCCAGCAGCTTGGAAGGCTCGCTAGGCAATGAGCAGTTCTTC. The encoded protein is CASSLEGSLGNEQFF.

The rearrangement joins TRBV19 to TRBJ1-2; 10 bases line up with TRBD1. This CDR3 region has 16 residues. The V gene's germline CDR1 is LNHDA and CDR2 SQIVND (reference sequence). J lost 8 bases, V lost 6 bases, and 15 bases had no gene match. CDR3 DNA: TGTGCCAGTAGCCGGGACAGGGGTACCTCCGGGCTAGGCTACACCTTC. This codes for CASSRDRGTSGLGYTF.

The chain uses TRBV11-2 and TRBJ1-1; D is unclear. Germline assignment: CDR1 SGHAT and CDR2 FQNNGV. Trimming removed 1 base from V and 13 bases from J, with 13 bases in between. The CDR3 totals 12 residues. The CDR3 sequence: CASSLGAGVDFF. In DNA form, the CDR3 reads TGTGCCAGCAGCTTAGGGGCGGGAGTTGATTTCTTT.

Of note for this clone: The same CDR3 also results from other DNA sequences found in this sample. The chain couples TRBV15 to TRBJ2-1, with TRBD2 identical over 9 bases. CDR1 LNHNV and CDR2 YYDKDF come from the germline V gene (reference sequence). The CDR3 totals 16 residues. Germline trimming cut 1 base from V and 12 bases from J; bases unmatched to any gene: 13. Written as DNA, the CDR3 is TGTGCCACCAGCAGAGGTGGCGGGGGGGCTGGAGTGGGGCAGTTCTTC. Translated, it gives CATSRGGGGAGVGQFF.